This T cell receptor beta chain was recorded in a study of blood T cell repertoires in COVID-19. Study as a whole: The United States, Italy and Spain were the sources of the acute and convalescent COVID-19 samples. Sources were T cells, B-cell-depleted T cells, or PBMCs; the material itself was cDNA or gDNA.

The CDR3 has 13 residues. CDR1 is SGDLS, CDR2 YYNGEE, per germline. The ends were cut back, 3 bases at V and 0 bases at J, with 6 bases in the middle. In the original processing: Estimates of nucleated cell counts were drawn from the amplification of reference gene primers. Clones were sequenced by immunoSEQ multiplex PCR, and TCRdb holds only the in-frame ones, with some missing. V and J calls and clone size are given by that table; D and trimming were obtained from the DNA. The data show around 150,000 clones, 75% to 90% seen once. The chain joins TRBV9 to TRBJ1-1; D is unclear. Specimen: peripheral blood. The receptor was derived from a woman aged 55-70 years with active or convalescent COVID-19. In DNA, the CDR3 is TGTGCCAGCAGCGAGAACATGAACACTGAAGCTTTCTTT. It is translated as CASSENMNTEAFF.